The following is a T cell receptor beta chain sequence with its context. CDR1 is DFQATT, CDR2 SNEGSKA, per germline (reference sequence). The CDR3 extends over 13 amino acids. Trimming shortened V by 3 bases and J by 5 bases, and 14 bases separated the two germline ends. These data belong to a study of blood T cell repertoires in COVID-19. The wider study: Spain, Italy and the United States supplied samples that represented acute and convalescent COVID-19.

Sequenced by immunoSEQ multiplex PCR; TCRdb stores in-frame clones only, minus some. The sample holds 150,000 to 200,000 clones; around 86% are singletons and the top ten take 10% to 15%. The clonotype was recovered from a man between 65 and 85 years old who had recovered from COVID-19. This chain links TRBV20-1 with TRBJ2-7, with D maybe TRBD1 (5 bases). The sequencing input was peripheral blood. CDR3 protein: CSASLGRVNEQYF. DNA for the CDR3: TGCAGTGCTAGTCTCGGCAGGGTCAACGAGCAGTACTTC.